A single sample gave rise to the 4 T cell receptor beta chains below, sequenced in a study of blood T cells in healthy people across ages. Next came a second PCR, run for about 6 to 12 cycles, which used a sample-barcoded 5' primer along with a J-beta primer mix. TCRdb recomputed calls from the 5' RACE reads with MiXCR, one row per CDR3 protein. The sample contains approximately 700,000 distinct CDR3 sequences, approximately 29% of which appear only once. Sequencing used blood. Receptor source: a woman over 75 in good health.

This clonotype has more than one count but fewer than ten. The genes are TRBV4-3 and TRBJ2-7; D is possibly TRBD2 (5 bases). Germline values: CDR1 LGHNA, CDR2 YSLEER. The germline V and J ends were trimmed by 0 bases and 7 bases, with 7 bases remaining between them. The CDR3 sequence is 12 residues long. The CDR3 bases are TGCGCCAGCAGCCAAGATACGGGGGAGCAGTACTTC. Residues: CASSQDTGEQYF.

The V call is TRBV20-1, the J call TRBJ2-5, with D maybe TRBD1 (5 bases). CDR3 length: 13 amino acids. The V gene's germline CDR1 is DFQATT and CDR2 SNEGSKA (reference sequence). The germline V and J ends were trimmed by 0 bases and 3 bases, with 8 bases remaining between them. The CDR3 DNA reads TGCAGTGCTAGAGAGACAGTGAAAGAGACCCAGTACTTC. This encodes CSARETVKETQYF.

Notes on this clonotype: A single base separates this from a much larger clone, so it may be a read error. V is TRBV3-1 and J is TRBJ1-5; D is ambiguous. The CDR3 contains 13 residues. In germline, CDR1 is LGHDT, CDR2 YNNKEL (reference sequence). CDR3 residues: CASSQDGNLPQHF. The DNA for the CDR3 is TGTGCCAGCAGCCAAGATGGGAATCTGCCCCAGCATTTT.

This clonotype was seen at least ten times. Given a much more abundant clone one base away, this may be a read error. The V gene is TRBV20-1, the J gene TRBJ1-2; TRBD1 might be the D (5 bases). V was pared by 4 bases and J by 4 bases, with 19 bases between. The germline gives CDR1 DFQATT, CDR2 SNEGSKA (reference sequence). The CDR3 consists of 15 residues. CDR3 sequence: CSATDGGGTLYGYTF. CDR3 nucleotides: TGCAGTGCTACCGATGGAGGAGGGACCCTCTATGGCTACACCTTC.